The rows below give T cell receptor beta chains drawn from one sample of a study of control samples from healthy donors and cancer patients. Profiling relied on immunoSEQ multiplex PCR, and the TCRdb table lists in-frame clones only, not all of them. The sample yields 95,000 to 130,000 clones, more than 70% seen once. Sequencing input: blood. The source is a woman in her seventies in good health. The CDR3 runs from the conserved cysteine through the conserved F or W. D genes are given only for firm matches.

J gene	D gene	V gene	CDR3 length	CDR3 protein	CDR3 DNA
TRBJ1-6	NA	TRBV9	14	CASSVGGYNSPLHF	TGTGCCAGCAGCGTAGGGGGTTATAATTCACCCCTCCACTTT
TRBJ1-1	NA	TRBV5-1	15	CASSPHVSLNTEAFF	TGCGCCAGCAGCCCCCATGTGTCCTTGAACACTGAAGCTTTCTTT
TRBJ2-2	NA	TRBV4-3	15	CASSQEAGYTGELFF	TGCGCCAGCAGCCAAGAGGCAGGGTACACCGGGGAGCTGTTTTTT
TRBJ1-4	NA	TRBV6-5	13	CASSYRNGEKLFF	TGTGCCAGCAGTTACAGGAATGGAGAAAAACTGTTTTTT
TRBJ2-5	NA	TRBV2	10	CASKEETQYF	TGTGCCAGCAAGGAAGAGACCCAGTACTTC
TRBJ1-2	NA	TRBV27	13	CATAGPKLWGYTF	TGTGCCACCGCCGGGCCGAAACTCTGGGGCTACACCTTC
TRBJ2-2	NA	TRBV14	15	CASSQDRRGPRELFF	TGTGCCAGCAGCCAAGATAGGAGGGGGCCGAGGGAGCTGTTTTTT
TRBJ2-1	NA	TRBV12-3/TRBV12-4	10	CASVPQGRFF	TGTGCCAGCGTCCCCCAAGGGCGGTTCTTC
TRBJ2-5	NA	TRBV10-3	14	CAISEFSGPETQYF	TGTGCCATCAGTGAGTTCTCAGGGCCAGAGACCCAGTACTTC
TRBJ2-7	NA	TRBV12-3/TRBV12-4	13	CASSYDTSYEQYF	TGTGCCAGCAGTTACGACACCTCCTACGAGCAGTACTTC
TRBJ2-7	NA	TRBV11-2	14	CASSLGPQGYEQYF	TGTGCCAGCAGCTTAGGCCCACAGGGCTACGAGCAGTACTTC
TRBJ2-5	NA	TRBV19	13	CASSNSGQETQYF	TGTGCCAGTAGTAATAGCGGACAAGAGACCCAGTACTTC
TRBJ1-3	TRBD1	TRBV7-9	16	CASSPGQGAARNTIYF	TGTGCCAGCAGCCCCGGACAGGGGGCAGCTAGAAACACCATATATTTT
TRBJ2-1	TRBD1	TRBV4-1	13	CASSQTGLREQFF	TGCGCCAGCAGCCAGACAGGGCTGAGGGAGCAGTTCTTC
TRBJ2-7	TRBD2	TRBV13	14	CASSLGRGGHEQYF	TGTGCCAGCAGCTTAGGCCGGGGGGGGCACGAGCAGTACTTC
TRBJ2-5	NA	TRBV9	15	CASSILTGPQETQYF	TGTGCCAGCAGCATACTGACAGGACCCCAAGAGACCCAGTACTTC
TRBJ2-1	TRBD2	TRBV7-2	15	CASSLDSGGYNEQFF	TGTGCCAGCAGCCTAGACTCCGGGGGGTACAATGAGCAGTTCTTC
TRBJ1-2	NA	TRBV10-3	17	CAISPWGPSSQLGGYTF	TGTGCCATCAGTCCATGGGGCCCATCTTCTCAATTAGGTGGCTACACCTTC
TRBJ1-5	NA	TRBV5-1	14	CASSLGSGGLPQHF	TGCGCCAGCAGCTTGGGTTCGGGAGGGCTGCCCCAGCATTTT
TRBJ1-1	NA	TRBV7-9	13	CASSTQVNTEAFF	TGTGCCAGCAGCACACAAGTGAACACTGAAGCTTTCTTT
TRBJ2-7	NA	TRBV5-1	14	CASTLSDISYEQYF	TGCGCCAGCACCCTGTCGGACATATCCTACGAGCAGTACTTC